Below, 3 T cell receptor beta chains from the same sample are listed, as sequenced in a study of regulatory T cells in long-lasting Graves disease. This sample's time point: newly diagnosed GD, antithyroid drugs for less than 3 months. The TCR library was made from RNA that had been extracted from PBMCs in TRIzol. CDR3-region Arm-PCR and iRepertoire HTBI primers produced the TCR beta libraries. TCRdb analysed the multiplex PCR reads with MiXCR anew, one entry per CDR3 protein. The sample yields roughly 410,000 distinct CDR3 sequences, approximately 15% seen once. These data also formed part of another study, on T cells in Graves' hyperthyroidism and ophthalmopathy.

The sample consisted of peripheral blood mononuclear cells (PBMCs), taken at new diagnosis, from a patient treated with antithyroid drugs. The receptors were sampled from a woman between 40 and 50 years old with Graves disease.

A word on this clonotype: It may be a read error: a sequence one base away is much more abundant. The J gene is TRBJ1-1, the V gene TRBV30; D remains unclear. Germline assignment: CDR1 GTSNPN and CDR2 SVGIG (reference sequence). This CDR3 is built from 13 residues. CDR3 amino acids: CAWSGLINTDAFF. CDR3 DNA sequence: TGTGCCTGGAGCGGACTGATCAACACTGATGCTTTCTTT.

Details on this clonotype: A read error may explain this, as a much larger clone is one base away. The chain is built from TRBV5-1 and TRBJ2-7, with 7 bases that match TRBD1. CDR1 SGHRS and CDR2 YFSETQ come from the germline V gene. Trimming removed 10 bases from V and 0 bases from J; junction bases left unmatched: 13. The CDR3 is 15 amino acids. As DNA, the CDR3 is TGCGCCGGCAACCCCGACAGGGCAAGCTCCTACGAGCAGTACTTC. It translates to CAGNPDRASSYEQYF.

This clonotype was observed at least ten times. The CDR3 sequence is CASREGISYEQYF. CDR3 bases: TGTGCCAGCAGGGAGGGAATCTCCTACGAGCAGTACTTC. This sequence joins TRBV6-1 and TRBJ2-7; a weak D match, TRBD2 (6 bases). Trimming pared 6 bases from V and 0 bases from J, leaving 9 bases between. The CDR3 contains 13 residues. Germline-derived CDR1 and CDR2 are MNHNS and SASEGT.